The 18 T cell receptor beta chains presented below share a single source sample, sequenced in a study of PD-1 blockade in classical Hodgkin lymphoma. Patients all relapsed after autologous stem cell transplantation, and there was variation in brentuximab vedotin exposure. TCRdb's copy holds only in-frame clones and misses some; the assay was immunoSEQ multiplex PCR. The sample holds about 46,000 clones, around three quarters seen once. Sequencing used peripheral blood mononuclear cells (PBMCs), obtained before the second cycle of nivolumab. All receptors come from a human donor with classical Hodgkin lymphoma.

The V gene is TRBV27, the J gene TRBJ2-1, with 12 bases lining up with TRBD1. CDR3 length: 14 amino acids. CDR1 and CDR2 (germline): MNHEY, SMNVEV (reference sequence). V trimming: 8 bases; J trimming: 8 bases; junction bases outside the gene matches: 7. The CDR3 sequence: CASSPGQGAYEQFF. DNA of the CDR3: TGTGCCAGCTCGCCGGGACAGGGGGCCTATGAGCAGTTCTTC.

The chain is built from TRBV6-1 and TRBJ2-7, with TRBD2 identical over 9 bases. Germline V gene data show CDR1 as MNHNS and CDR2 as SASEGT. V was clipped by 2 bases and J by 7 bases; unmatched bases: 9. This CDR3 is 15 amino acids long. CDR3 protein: CASSESAGGPREQYF. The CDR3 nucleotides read TGTGCCAGCAGTGAAAGCGCGGGAGGGCCGAGAGAGCAGTACTTC.

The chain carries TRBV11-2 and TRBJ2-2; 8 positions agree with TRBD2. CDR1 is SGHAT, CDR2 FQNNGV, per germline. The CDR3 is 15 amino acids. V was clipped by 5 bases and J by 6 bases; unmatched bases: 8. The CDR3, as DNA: TGTGCCAGCAGCCAAGCGGGGGCGGGGGCCGGGGAGCTGTTTTTT. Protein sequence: CASSQAGAGAGELFF.

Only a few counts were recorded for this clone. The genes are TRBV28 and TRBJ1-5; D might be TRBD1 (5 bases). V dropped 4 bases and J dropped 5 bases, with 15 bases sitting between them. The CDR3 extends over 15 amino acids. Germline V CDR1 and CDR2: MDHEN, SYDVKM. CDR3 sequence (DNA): TGTGCCAGCAGTTCCTACCGGGGGAGGGATCAGCCCCAGCATTTT. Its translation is CASSSYRGRDQPQHF.

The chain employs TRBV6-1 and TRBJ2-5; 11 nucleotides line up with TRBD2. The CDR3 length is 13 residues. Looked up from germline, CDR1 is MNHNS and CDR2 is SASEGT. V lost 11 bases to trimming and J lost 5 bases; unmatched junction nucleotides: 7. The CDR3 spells CAASSGGFETQYF. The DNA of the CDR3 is TGTGCCGCATCTAGCGGGGGGTTTGAGACCCAGTACTTC.

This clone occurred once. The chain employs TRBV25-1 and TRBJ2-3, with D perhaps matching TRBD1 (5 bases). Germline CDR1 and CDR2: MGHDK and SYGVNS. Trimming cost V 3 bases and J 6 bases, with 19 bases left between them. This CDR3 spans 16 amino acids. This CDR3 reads CASSDIQVHGGDTQYF. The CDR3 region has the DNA TGTGCCAGCAGTGATATACAGGTCCACGGTGGGGATACGCAGTATTTT.

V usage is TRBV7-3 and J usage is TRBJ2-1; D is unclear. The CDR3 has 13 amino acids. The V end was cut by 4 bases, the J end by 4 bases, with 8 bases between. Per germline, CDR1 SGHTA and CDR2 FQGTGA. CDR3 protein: CASSSEAYNEQFF. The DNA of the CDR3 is TGTGCCAGCAGCTCAGAGGCTTACAATGAGCAGTTCTTC.

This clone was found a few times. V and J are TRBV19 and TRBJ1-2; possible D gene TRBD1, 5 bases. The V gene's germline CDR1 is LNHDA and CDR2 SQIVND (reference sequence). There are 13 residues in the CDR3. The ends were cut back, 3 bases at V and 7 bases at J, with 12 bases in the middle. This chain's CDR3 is CASSIRDRSGYTF. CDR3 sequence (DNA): TGTGCCAGTAGTATCCGTGACAGAAGTGGCTACACCTTC.

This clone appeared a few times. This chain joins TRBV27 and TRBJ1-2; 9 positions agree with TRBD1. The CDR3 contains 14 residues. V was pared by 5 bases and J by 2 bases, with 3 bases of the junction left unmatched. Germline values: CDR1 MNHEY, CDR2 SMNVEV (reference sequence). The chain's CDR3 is CASSEQGANYGYTF. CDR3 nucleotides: TGTGCCAGCAGTGAACAGGGGGCGAACTATGGCTACACCTTC.

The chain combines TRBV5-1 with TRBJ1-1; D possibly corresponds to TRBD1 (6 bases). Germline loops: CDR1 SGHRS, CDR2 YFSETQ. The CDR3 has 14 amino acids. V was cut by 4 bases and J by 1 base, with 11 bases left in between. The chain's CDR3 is CASSRTVKNTEAFF. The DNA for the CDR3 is TGCGCCAGCAGCAGGACAGTTAAGAACACTGAAGCTTTCTTT.

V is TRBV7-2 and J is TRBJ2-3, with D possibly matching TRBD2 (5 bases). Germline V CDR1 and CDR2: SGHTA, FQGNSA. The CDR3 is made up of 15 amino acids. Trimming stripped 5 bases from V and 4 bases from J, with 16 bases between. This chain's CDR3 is CASSLQRTGADTQYF. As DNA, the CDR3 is TGTGCCAGCAGCCTGCAGCGGACCGGGGCAGATACGCAGTATTTT.

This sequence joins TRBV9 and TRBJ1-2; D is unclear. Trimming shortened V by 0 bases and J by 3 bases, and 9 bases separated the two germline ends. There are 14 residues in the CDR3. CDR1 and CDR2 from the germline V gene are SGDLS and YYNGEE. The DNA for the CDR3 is TGTGCCAGCAGCGTAGGGAAGTTAGACTATGGCTACACCTTC. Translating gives CASSVGKLDYGYTF.

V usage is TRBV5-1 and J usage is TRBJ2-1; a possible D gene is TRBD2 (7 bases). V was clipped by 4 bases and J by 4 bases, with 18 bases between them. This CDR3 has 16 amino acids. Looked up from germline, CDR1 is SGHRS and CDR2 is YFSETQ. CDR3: CASSPGGRGFYNEQFF. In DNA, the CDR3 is TGCGCCAGCAGCCCCGGGGGGCGCGGGTTTTACAATGAGCAGTTCTTC.

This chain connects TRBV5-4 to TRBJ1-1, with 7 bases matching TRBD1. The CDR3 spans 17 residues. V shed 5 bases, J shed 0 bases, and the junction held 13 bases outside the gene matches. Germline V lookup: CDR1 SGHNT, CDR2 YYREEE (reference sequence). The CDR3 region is CASSALQGRGMNTEAFF. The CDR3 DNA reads TGTGCCAGCAGTGCTTTACAGGGGAGGGGAATGAACACTGAAGCTTTCTTT.

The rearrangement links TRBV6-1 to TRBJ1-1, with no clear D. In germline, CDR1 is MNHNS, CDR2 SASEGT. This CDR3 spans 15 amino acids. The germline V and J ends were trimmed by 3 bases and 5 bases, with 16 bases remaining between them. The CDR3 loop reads CASSDNKNLGTEAFF. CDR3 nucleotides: TGTGCCAGCAGTGACAATAAAAACCTCGGGACTGAAGCTTTCTTT.

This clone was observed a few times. For the CDR3, the DNA is TGTGCCAGCAGCTGGACAGACTATGGCTACACCTTC. Residues: CASSWTDYGYTF. The rearrangement links TRBV6-1 to TRBJ1-2, with D maybe TRBD1 (6 bases). The ends were cut back, 6 bases at V and 3 bases at J, with 8 bases in the middle. Germline V CDR1 and CDR2: MNHNS, SASEGT. The CDR3 contains 12 residues.

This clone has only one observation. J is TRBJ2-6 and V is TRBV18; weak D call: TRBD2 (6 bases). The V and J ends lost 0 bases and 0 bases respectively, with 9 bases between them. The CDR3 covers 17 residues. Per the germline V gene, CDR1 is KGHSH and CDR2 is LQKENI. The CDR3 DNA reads TGTGCCAGCTCACCACCGGGCGGGACCTCTGGGGCCAACGTCCTGACTTTC. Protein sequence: CASSPPGGTSGANVLTF.

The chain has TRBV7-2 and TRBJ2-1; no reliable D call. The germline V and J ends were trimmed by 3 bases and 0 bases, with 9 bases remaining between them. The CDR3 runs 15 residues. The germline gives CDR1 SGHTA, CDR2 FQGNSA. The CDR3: CASSFSASSYNEQFF. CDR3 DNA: TGTGCCAGCAGCTTCTCCGCGAGCTCCTACAATGAGCAGTTCTTC.